This TCR beta chain was retrieved from a study of early T cells in non-severe SARS-CoV-2 infection. Study in general: Sequencing of unsorted whole blood was done on bulk RNA, leaving chains unpaired.

Findings and caveats of the study: The VDJdb matching leaned toward anti-spike CD8 responses and overlooked private and CD4 specificities.

In its sample, this clonotype was seen many times. Its antigen is not identified. Tagging with unique molecular identifiers was applied to individual cDNA molecules. TCRdb redid the calling of the 5' RACE reads with MiXCR, one entry per CDR3 protein. Counted here are tens of thousands of distinct CDR3 sequences, 11% to 15% occurring once; the ten biggest clones make up 3%. Sequenced material: whole blood. The TCR originated in an adult who was a healthcare worker with PCR-confirmed SARS-CoV-2 infection or an uninfected control (not recorded which).

The CDR3 coding sequence is TGTGCCAGTAGCGGACCACCGGGACTAGCGTCGAACACCGGGGAGCTGTTTTTT. Amino acids: CASSGPPGLASNTGELFF. The chain carries TRBV19 and TRBJ2-2; 10 bases are shared with TRBD2. V gave up 6 bases and J gave up 0 bases; unmatched junction bases: 10. CDR1 and CDR2 from the germline V gene are LNHDA and SQIVND (reference sequence). The CDR3 totals 18 residues. The full variable domain, completed using reference TRBV19 and TRBJ2-2, is DGGITQSPKYLFRKEGQNVTLSCEQNLNHDAMYWYRQDPGQGLRLIYYSQIVNDFQKGDIAEGYSVSREKKESFPLTVTSAQKNPTAFYLCASSGPPGLASNTGELFFGEGSRLTVL.